This T cell receptor beta chain emerged from a study of control samples from healthy donors and cancer patients. J gave up 6 bases and V 7 bases, and 2 bases lay outside the gene matches. Per germline, CDR1 SGHAT and CDR2 FQNNGV. This CDR3 is 11 amino acids long. Sequencing used immunoSEQ multiplex PCR; TCRdb keeps in-frame clones, though not all of them. Of roughly 90,000 clones in the sample, 80% to 95% were seen once. This rearrangement joins TRBV11-2 to TRBJ2-5, with 7 bases that match TRBD2. The source of this sequence is a woman aged 25-40 years in good health. Sequenced sample: blood. CDR3 DNA: TGTGCCAGCACGCGGGAGCAGACCCAGTACTTC. Its translation is CASTREQTQYF.